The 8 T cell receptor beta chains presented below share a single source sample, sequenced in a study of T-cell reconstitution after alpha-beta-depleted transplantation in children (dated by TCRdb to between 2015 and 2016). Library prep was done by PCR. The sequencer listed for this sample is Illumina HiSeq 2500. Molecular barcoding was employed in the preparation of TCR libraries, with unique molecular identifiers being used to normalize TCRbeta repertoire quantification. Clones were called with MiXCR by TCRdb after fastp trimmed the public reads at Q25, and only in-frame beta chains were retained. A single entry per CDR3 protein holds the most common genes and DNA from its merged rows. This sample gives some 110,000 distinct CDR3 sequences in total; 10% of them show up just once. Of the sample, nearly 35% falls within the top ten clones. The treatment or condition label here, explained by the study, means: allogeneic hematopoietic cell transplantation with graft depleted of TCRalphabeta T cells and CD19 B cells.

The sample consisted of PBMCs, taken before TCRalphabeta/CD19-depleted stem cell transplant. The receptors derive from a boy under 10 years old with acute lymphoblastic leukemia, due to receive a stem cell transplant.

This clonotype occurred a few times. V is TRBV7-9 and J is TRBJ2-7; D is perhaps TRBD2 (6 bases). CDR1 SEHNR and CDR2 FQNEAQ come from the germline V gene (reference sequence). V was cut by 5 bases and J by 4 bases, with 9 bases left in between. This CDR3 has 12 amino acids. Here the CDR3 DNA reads TGTGCCAGCAGCATCGGGAGTTACGAGCAGTACTTC. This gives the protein CASSIGSYEQYF.

The CDR3, as DNA: TGTGCCTGGAGGAGGGCCGACAGGATGAACACTGAAGCTTTCTTT. The encoded protein is CAWRRADRMNTEAFF. V usage is TRBV30 and J usage is TRBJ1-1; weak D call: TRBD1 (6 bases). The CDR3 runs to 15 residues. V was pared by 3 bases and J by 0 bases, with 14 bases between. The germline V gene has CDR1 GTSNPN and CDR2 SVGIG (reference sequence). Supplemented by reference TRBV30 and TRBJ1-1, the full variable domain reads SQTIHQWPATLVQPVGSPLSLECTVEGTSNPNLYWYRQAAGRGLQLLFYSVGIGQISSEVPQNLSASRPQDRQFILSSKKLLLSDSGFYLCAWRRADRMNTEAFFGQGTRLTVV.

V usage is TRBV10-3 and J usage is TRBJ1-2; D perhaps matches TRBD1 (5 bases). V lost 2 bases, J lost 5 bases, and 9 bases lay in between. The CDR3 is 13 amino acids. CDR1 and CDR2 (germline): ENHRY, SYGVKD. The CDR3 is CAISEITGYGYTF. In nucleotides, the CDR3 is TGTGCCATCAGTGAGATTACAGGTTATGGCTACACCTTC.

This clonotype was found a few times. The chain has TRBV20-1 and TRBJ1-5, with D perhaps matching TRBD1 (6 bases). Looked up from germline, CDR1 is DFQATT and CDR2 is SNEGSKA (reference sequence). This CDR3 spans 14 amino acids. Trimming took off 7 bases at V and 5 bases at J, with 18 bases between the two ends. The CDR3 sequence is CSVQGLRGDQPQHF. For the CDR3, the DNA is TGCAGTGTCCAGGGTTTAAGGGGGGATCAGCCCCAGCATTTT.

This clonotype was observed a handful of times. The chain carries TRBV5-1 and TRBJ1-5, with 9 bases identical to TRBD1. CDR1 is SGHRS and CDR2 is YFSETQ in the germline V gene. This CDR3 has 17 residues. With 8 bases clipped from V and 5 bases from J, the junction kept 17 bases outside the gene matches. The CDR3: CASAGQGLLLGYQPQHF. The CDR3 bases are TGCGCCAGTGCGGGACAGGGTCTTTTATTAGGATATCAGCCCCAGCATTTT.

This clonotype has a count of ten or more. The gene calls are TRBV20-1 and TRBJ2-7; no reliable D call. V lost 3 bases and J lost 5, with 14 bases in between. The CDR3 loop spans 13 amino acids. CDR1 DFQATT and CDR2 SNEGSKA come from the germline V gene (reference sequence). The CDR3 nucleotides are TGCAGTGCTAGGGCGGAGCGCGGAGACGAGCAGTACTTC. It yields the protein CSARAERGDEQYF.

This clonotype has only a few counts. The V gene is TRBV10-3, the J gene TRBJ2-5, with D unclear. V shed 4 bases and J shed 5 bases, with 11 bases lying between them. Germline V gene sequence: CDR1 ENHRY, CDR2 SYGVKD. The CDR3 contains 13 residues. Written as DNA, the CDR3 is TGTGCCATCAGTGTGAACGTGGGTGAGACCCAGTACTTC. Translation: CAISVNVGETQYF.

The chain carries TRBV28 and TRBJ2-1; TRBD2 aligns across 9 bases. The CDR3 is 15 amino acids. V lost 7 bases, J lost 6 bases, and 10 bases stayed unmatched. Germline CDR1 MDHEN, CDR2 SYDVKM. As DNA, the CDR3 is TGTGCCAGCATCCGGCCGGGACTAGCCCTCAATGAGCAGTTCTTC. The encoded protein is CASIRPGLALNEQFF.